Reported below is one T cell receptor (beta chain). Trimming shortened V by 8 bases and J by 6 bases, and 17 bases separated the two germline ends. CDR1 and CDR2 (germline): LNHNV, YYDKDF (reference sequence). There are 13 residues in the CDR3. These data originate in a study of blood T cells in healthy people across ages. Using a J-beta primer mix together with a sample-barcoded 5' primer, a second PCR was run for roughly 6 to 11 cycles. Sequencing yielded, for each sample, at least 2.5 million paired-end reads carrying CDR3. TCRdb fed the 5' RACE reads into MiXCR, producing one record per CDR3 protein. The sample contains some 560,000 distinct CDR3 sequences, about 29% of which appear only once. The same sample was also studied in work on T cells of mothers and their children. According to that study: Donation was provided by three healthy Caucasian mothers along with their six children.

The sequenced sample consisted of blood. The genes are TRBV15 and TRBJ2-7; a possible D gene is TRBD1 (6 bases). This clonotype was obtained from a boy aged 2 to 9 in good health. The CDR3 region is CATGRATGIEQYF. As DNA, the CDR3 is TGTGCCACCGGAAGGGCGACAGGTATCGAGCAGTACTTC.